The 27 T cell receptor beta chains presented below share a single source sample, sequenced in a study of CD8 T cells in Susac syndrome. It was with random hexamers that roughly 0.5 to 1 ug RNA was reverse transcribed. TCRdb re-derived calls from the immunoSEQ multiplex PCR reads in MiXCR, one entry per CDR3 protein. The top ten hold over 0.1% of the sample, which has about 140,000 distinct CDR3 sequences, about 95% seen once. The sequenced sample consisted of CD4+ T cells from PBMCs. Every receptor here comes from a human donor with multiple sclerosis.

The chain is built from TRBV30 and TRBJ1-2; 7 bases match TRBD1. Germline V gene data show CDR1 as GTSNPN and CDR2 as SVGIG (reference sequence). The CDR3 spans 15 residues. With V trimmed by 3 bases and J by 4 bases, 11 bases remained unmatched. CDR3 protein: CAWRTLSTGIYGYTF. Written as DNA, the CDR3 is TGTGCCTGGAGAACATTATCGACAGGGATCTATGGCTACACCTTC.

The CDR3: CSARYFGETIYNEQFF. The CDR3 DNA reads TGCAGTGCTAGGTATTTCGGCGAAACGATCTACAATGAGCAGTTCTTC. The chain employs TRBV20-1 and TRBJ2-1; D unclear. Trimming left V 3 bases short and J 3 bases short, with 18 bases between. Germline V gene lookup returns CDR1 DFQATT and CDR2 SNEGSKA (reference sequence). CDR3 length: 16 residues.

This chain uses TRBV6-1 with TRBJ2-5, with 7 bases fitting TRBD1. The trim removed 8 bases at V and 5 bases at J, leaving 5 bases unmatched. Germline CDR1 and CDR2: MNHNS and SASEGT. The CDR3 is 12 amino acids. The CDR3 bases are TGTGCCAGCTCCAGGGGGTGGGAGACCCAGTACTTC. Residues: CASSRGWETQYF.

The CDR3 DNA is TGCAGTGCTAGACAGGGGATTAACTATGGCTACACCTTC. Translated, it gives CSARQGINYGYTF. The chain combines TRBV20-1 with TRBJ1-2, with TRBD1 as a possible D gene (6 bases). Germline loops: CDR1 DFQATT, CDR2 SNEGSKA (reference sequence). The V end lost 2 bases, the J end lost 1 base, and 8 bases lay between the germline ends. CDR3 length: 13 residues.

This clonotype was observed a single time. The junction differs from germline at one of its ends, possibly a read error. The rearrangement joins TRBV14 to TRBJ2-7; D is ambiguous. This CDR3 has 12 amino acids. Germline CDR1 reads SGHDN; CDR2 reads FVKESK. The DNA of the CDR3 is TGTGCCAGCAGCCAAGATGATCTGGAAAGAGACTTC. It translates to CASSQDDLERDF. Full variable domain (missing parts from reference TRBV14 and TRBJ2-7): EAGVTQFPSHSVIEKGQTVTLRCDPISGHDNLYWYRRVMGKEIKFLLHFVKESKQDESGMPNNRFLAERTGGTYSTLKVQPAELEDSGVYFCASSQDDLERDFGPGTRLTVT.

The rearrangement links TRBV7-2 to TRBJ2-7, with a possible D match to TRBD2 (5 bases). Germline V gene lookup returns CDR1 SGHTA and CDR2 FQGNSA. With 4 bases removed from V and 2 bases from J, the gap between germline ends came to 6 bases. The CDR3 spans 12 residues. This chain's CDR3 is CASSWTPYEQYF. CDR3 bases: TGTGCCAGCAGCTGGACTCCCTACGAGCAGTACTTC.

The chain couples TRBV11-2 to TRBJ2-7; either TRBD1 or TRBD2 may fit D (6 bases each). The CDR3 length is 14 residues. Germline V lookup: CDR1 SGHAT, CDR2 FQNNGV. V was pared by 5 bases and J by 3 bases, with 14 bases between. CDR3 DNA sequence: TGTGCCAGCAGCGTAGTGGGGGGCAGCTACGAGCAGTACTTC. Protein sequence: CASSVVGGSYEQYF.

V and J are TRBV4-2 and TRBJ1-5, with D unclear. CDR1 and CDR2 (germline): LGHNA, YNFKEQ. V was shortened by 0 bases and J by 9 bases, with 12 bases between the two germline ends. The CDR3 runs to 14 residues. The CDR3 DNA reads TGTGCCAGCAGCCAAGACCGGAACGGTCGGCCCCAGCATTTT. Translated, it gives CASSQDRNGRPQHF.

V is TRBV27 and J is TRBJ1-2; possible D gene TRBD1, 5 bases. The CDR3 has 12 residues. Germline V gene sequence: CDR1 MNHEY, CDR2 SMNVEV (reference sequence). V was clipped by 6 bases and J by 8 bases, with 13 bases between them. The DNA for the CDR3 is TGTGCCAGCAGCCAGGGAATGGGCGGCTACACCTTC. Protein: CASSQGMGGYTF.

V is TRBV9 and J is TRBJ1-1, with 10 nucleotides matching TRBD1. The CDR3 length is 15 residues. Germline V gene sequence: CDR1 SGDLS, CDR2 YYNGEE. V shed 4 bases and J 5 bases; nucleotides not matched to a gene: 8. The CDR3 nucleotides are TGTGCCAGCAGCATTGGACAGGGGGTTCGAACTGAAGCTTTCTTT. Protein sequence: CASSIGQGVRTEAFF.

The chain links TRBV9 to TRBJ2-3; 10 nucleotides line up with TRBD1. From germline, CDR1 is SGDLS and CDR2 YYNGEE. V lost 2 bases to trimming and J lost 1 base; unmatched junction nucleotides: 1. The CDR3 length is 15 residues. The DNA for the CDR3 is TGTGCCAGCAGCGTCGGGACAGGGGGCACAGATACGCAGTATTTT. It translates to CASSVGTGGTDTQYF.

For this clonotype: The junction and the germline gene differ at one end; a read error may be behind it. The chain carries TRBV7-9 and TRBJ2-3, with 10 bases aligning to TRBD1. Germline V gives CDR1 SEHNR, CDR2 FQNEAQ (reference sequence). The CDR3 covers 17 residues. The CDR3 here is CASSLGQTGGRTDTQYF. The CDR3 nucleotides are TGTGCCAGCAGTTTAGGCCAGACAGGGGGCAGGACAGATACGCAGTATTTT.

J is TRBJ2-1 and V is TRBV9; the match to TRBD1 covers 7 bases. CDR1 and CDR2 from the germline V gene are SGDLS and YYNGEE. The ends lost 4 bases at V and 3 bases at J; junction bases unmatched: 16. The CDR3 contains 18 residues. The CDR3 coding sequence is TGTGCCAGCAGCCTATCGACCCCGACAGGGACCTTCTACAATGAGCAGTTCTTC. Its protein product is CASSLSTPTGTFYNEQFF.

The chain recombines TRBV2 with TRBJ1-6; TRBD1 matches 7 bases. Per the germline V gene, CDR1 is SNHLY and CDR2 is FYNNEI. The V gene end was trimmed by 7 bases and the J gene end by 10 bases; junction bases not matched to a gene: 4. CDR3 length: 12 amino acids. As DNA, the CDR3 is TGTGCCAGCACCGCAGGGGGATCACCCCTCCACTTT. It yields the protein CASTAGGSPLHF.

This sequence joins TRBV29-1 and TRBJ1-2, with TRBD1 as a possible D gene (6 bases). Germline assignment: CDR1 SQVTM and CDR2 ANQGSEA. CDR3 length: 11 residues. The CDR3: CGLGGAQDYTF. Here the CDR3 DNA reads TGCGGCCTAGGGGGGGCACAAGACTACACCTTC.

The rearrangement joins TRBV4-1 to TRBJ2-3; 7 bases map to TRBD1. The V and J ends lost 2 bases and 1 base, in that order; junction bases with no gene match: 6. From germline, CDR1 is MGHRA and CDR2 YSYEKL. The CDR3 spans 16 residues. The CDR3 loop reads CASSQTPGQRTDTQYF. DNA of the CDR3: TGCGCCAGCAGCCAAACACCGGGACAGCGCACAGATACGCAGTATTTT.

This chain connects TRBV24-1 to TRBJ1-1; D possibly corresponds to TRBD1 (6 bases). V was trimmed by 2 bases and J by 5 bases, leaving 14 bases between them. This CDR3 contains 15 residues. Germline CDR1 is KGHDR and CDR2 is SFDVKD. CDR3 bases: TGTGCCACCAGTGATTCCAGGGGTAGTGGGACTGAAGCTTTCTTT. Its protein is CATSDSRGSGTEAFF.

The genes are TRBV28 and TRBJ1-1; the D is unclear. Germline CDR1 and CDR2: MDHEN and SYDVKM. Trimming removed 2 bases from V and 6 bases from J, with 10 bases in between. CDR3 length: 13 residues. The CDR3 region has the DNA TGTGCCAGCAGTTTACAATTGTCTGCTGAAGCTTTCTTT. Its protein product is CASSLQLSAEAFF.

The rearrangement joins TRBV30 to TRBJ1-2; D is unresolved. CDR1 and CDR2 from the germline V gene are GTSNPN and SVGIG (reference sequence). CDR3 length: 16 residues. V shed 0 bases and J shed 1 base, with 15 bases lying between them. The chain's CDR3 is CAWSVRFGSFNYGYTF. The CDR3 nucleotides read TGTGCCTGGAGTGTTCGTTTTGGCAGCTTTAACTATGGCTACACCTTC.

The CDR3 reads CASRNSGTGNGYTF. The CDR3 nucleotides read TGTGCCAGCAGAAACTCAGGGACAGGGAATGGCTACACCTTC. The V and J genes are TRBV6-2 or TRBV6-3 and TRBJ1-2, with TRBD1 identical over 9 bases. The V and J ends lost 6 bases and 6 bases, in that order; junction bases with no gene match: 8. Looked up from germline, CDR1 is MNHEY and CDR2 is SVGEGT. The CDR3 extends over 14 amino acids.

This sequence joins TRBV7-2 and TRBJ2-5; possible D gene TRBD1, 5 bases. V was trimmed by 1 base and J by 1 base, leaving 7 bases between them. Per the germline V gene, CDR1 is SGHTA and CDR2 is FQGNSA. The CDR3 is made up of 14 amino acids. The CDR3 here is CASSLGGLQETQYF. The CDR3 bases are TGTGCCAGCAGCTTAGGGGGCCTCCAAGAGACCCAGTACTTC.

This sequence joins TRBV20-1 and TRBJ2-5; D could derive from TRBD1 or TRBD2 (5 bases each). The V gene's germline CDR1 is DFQATT and CDR2 SNEGSKA (reference sequence). Trimming took off 5 bases at V and 4 bases at J, with 8 bases between the two ends. This CDR3 spans 11 amino acids. The CDR3 nucleotides read TGCAGTGCTGGGGGATCAGAGACCCAGTACTTC. It encodes CSAGGSETQYF.

The genes are TRBV12-3 or TRBV12-4 and TRBJ1-6; D perhaps matches TRBD1 (6 bases). V shed 7 bases and J shed 8 bases, with 15 bases lying between them. The CDR3 is 14 amino acids. The CDR3 loop is CASKFRAGDSPLHF. The CDR3 bases are TGTGCCAGCAAGTTTAGGGCAGGGGATTCACCCCTCCACTTT.

The rearrangement uses TRBV28 and TRBJ2-5, with a possible D match to TRBD2 (6 bases). Trimming left V 10 bases short and J 3 bases short, with 12 bases between. This CDR3 has 12 residues. From germline, CDR1 is MDHEN and CDR2 SYDVKM. The CDR3 DNA is TGTGCCATCGCCAGGACTAAAGAGACCCAGTACTTC. Its protein is CAIARTKETQYF.

J is TRBJ2-1 and V is TRBV5-6; tentatively, D is TRBD2 (6 bases). This CDR3 comprises 15 residues. Trimming pared 1 base from V and 4 bases from J, leaving 12 bases between. Germline V gene sequence: CDR1 SGHDT, CDR2 YYEEEE. The CDR3 DNA reads TGTGCCAGCAGCTTGTTGGTAGCGGAATACAATGAGCAGTTCTTC. Its translation: CASSLLVAEYNEQFF. The variable domain in full, completed from reference TRBV5-6 and TRBJ2-1, reads DAGVTQSPTHLIKTRGQQVTLRCSPKSGHDTVSWYQQALGQGPQFIFQYYEEEERQRGNFPDRFSGHQFPNYSSELNVNALLLGDSALYLCASSLLVAEYNEQFFGPGTRLTVL.

The V gene is TRBV5-1, the J gene TRBJ1-4, with a weak D call TRBD1 (6 bases). The V gene's germline CDR1 is SGHRS and CDR2 YFSETQ. V was shortened by 2 bases and J by 5 bases, with 7 bases between the two germline ends. The CDR3 has 13 amino acids. Written as DNA, the CDR3 is TGCGCCAGCAGCTTTGGGGGCAATGAAAAACTGTTTTTT. Encoded protein: CASSFGGNEKLFF. The full variable domain, rest sourced from reference TRBV5-1 and TRBJ1-4, is KAGVTQTPRYLIKTRGQQVTLSCSPISGHRSVSWYQQTPGQGLQFLFEYFSETQRNKGNFPGRFSGRQFSNSRSEMNVSTLELGDSALYLCASSFGGNEKLFFGSGTQLSVL.

CDR3 sequence: CSVIQGGNQPQHF. The DNA of the CDR3 is TGCAGCGTCATCCAAGGGGGAAATCAGCCCCAGCATTTT. The J gene is TRBJ1-5, the V gene TRBV29-1; tentative D call: TRBD1 (6 bases). The CDR3 spans 13 residues. V lost 6 bases to trimming and J lost 4 bases, with 13 bases between them. Germline CDR1 reads SQVTM; CDR2 reads ANQGSEA.